This T cell receptor beta chain was found in a study of OX40 agonist ivuxolimab in advanced cancers. About the study: Previous treatment with anti-PD-1, anti-PD-L1 or anti-CTLA-4 therapy was allowed; about 37% had received some. Partial responses, seen in three patients, involved one hepatocellular carcinoma and two cutaneous melanomas.

Findings and limits, study-wide: The average count of expanded clones was higher among CD8+ T cells than among CD4+. There was clonal expansion of CD4+ and CD8+ blood T cells by week 6 at 0.1 to 3.0 mg/kg.

Turning to this clone: What it recognizes is unknown.

V gave up 6 bases and J gave up 11 bases, with 11 bases separating them. From germline, CDR1 is LNHDA and CDR2 SQIVND (reference sequence). This CDR3 contains 11 residues. The assay was immunoSEQ multiplex PCR, and TCRdb's table has in-frame clones only and misses some. The sample carries 70,000 to 95,000 clones, more than 85% recorded once. Sequenced material: CD4+ or CD8+ T cells sorted from blood, taken in a trial of the OX40 agonist ivuxolimab. The V and J genes are TRBV19 and TRBJ1-5, with unresolved D. This TCR was sampled from an adult with an advanced solid tumor such as melanoma, head and neck, liver or kidney cancer. The CDR3 loop is CASRLGYTQHF. Written as DNA, the CDR3 is TGTGCCAGTAGATTGGGGTATACCCAGCATTTT.